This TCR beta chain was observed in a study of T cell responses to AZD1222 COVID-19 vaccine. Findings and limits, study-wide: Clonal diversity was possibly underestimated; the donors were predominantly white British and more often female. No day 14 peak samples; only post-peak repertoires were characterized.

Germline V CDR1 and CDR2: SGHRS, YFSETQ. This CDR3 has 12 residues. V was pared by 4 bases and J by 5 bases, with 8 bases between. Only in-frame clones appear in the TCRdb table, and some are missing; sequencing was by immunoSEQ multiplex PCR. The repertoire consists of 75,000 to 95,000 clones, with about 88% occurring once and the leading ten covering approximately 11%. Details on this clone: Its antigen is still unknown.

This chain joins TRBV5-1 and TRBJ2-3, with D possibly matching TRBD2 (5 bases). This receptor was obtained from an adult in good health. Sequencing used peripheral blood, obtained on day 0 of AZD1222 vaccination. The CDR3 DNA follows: TGCGCCAGCAGCCCGGGGAGAGATACGCAGTATTTT. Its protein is CASSPGRDTQYF. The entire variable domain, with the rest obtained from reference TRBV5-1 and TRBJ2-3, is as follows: KAGVTQTPRYLIKTRGQQVTLSCSPISGHRSVSWYQQTPGQGLQFLFEYFSETQRNKGNFPGRFSGRQFSNSRSEMNVSTLELGDSALYLCASSPGRDTQYFGPGTRLTVL.